This T cell receptor beta chain was identified in a study of T cell responses to AZD1222 COVID-19 vaccine. Looked up from germline, CDR1 is ENHRY and CDR2 is SYGVKD. V dropped 7 bases and J dropped 0 bases, with 16 bases sitting between them. This CDR3 is built from 16 residues. Study-wide results and limits: Repertoire sampling was restricted to post-peak T cell response timepoints. Donors were chiefly white British, with a greater number of females, and clonal diversity was perhaps underestimated.

Concerning this clone itself: The target antigen is unknown.

The table came from immunoSEQ multiplex PCR; TCRdb's copy has only in-frame clones and leaves some out. The table records around 95,000 clones, around nine tenths of them present only once. This rearrangement joins TRBV10-3 to TRBJ2-1; a weak D match, TRBD2 (6 bases). This receptor was identified in an adult in good health. The sequencing here drew on peripheral blood, taken on day 0 of AZD1222 vaccination. The DNA of the CDR3 is TGTGCCATCACCGATTTCGCGGGGAGCTCCTACAATGAGCAGTTCTTC. This sequence encodes CAITDFAGSSYNEQFF.